A single sample gave rise to the 2 T cell receptor beta chains below, sequenced in a study of blood T cell repertoires in COVID-19. Generated by immunoSEQ multiplex PCR, the TCRdb table keeps only in-frame clones and is missing some. This sample has 210,000 or so clones; around 84% occur once, and the top ten carry approximately 4.8%. Sequenced input: peripheral blood. The receptors were gathered from a man between 45 and 60 years old with acute or convalescent COVID-19.

The gene calls are TRBV5-1 and TRBJ1-2; a weak D match, TRBD1 (5 bases). The length of the CDR3 is 15 residues. Trimming cost V 0 bases and J 8 bases, with 17 bases left between them. Germline CDR1 is SGHRS and CDR2 is YFSETQ. Here the CDR3 DNA reads TGCGCCAGCAGCTTGGATCTCCTGGGGCTGGAGGGCTACACCTTC. It yields the protein CASSLDLLGLEGYTF. The full variable domain, its missing parts supplied by reference TRBV5-1 and TRBJ1-2, is KAGVTQTPRYLIKTRGQQVTLSCSPISGHRSVSWYQQTPGQGLQFLFEYFSETQRNKGNFPGRFSGRQFSNSRSEMNVSTLELGDSALYLCASSLDLLGLEGYTFGSGTRLTVV.

The rearrangement joins TRBV11-2 to TRBJ1-2; D remains unclear. CDR3 length equals 15 residues. The V end lost 5 bases, the J end lost 4 bases, and 17 bases lay between the germline ends. Germline CDR1 reads SGHAT; CDR2 reads FQNNGV. DNA for the CDR3: TGTGCCAGCAGCCCCCGGTCCTTCGAGGGCTATGGCTACACCTTC. It yields the protein CASSPRSFEGYGYTF.